A single sample is the source of the 21 T cell receptor beta chains below, sequenced in a study of blood T cell repertoires in COVID-19 (dated by TCRdb to about 2020). The library was built by means of the immunoSEQ multiplex PCR assay. TCRdb stores this immuneACCESS table with in-frame sequences only. Part of the clones is absent; in the studies checked, under half of the shortfall reflects unresolved V genes, and no reason is known for the rest. The sample table shows about 160,000 clones, and approximately 85% are seen once. Approximately 1.2% of the sample is in the top ten clones. Sequencing used peripheral blood. The source is a man aged 55 to 69 who had recovered from COVID-19.

V usage is TRBV6-6 and J usage is TRBJ1-5; D gene unclear. V gave up 6 bases and J gave up 7 bases, with 13 bases separating them. Germline V CDR1 and CDR2: MNHNY, SVGAGI (reference sequence). CDR3 size: 13 residues. In DNA form, the CDR3 reads TGTGCCAGCAGCCGCGGGGATGGGCAGCCCCAGCATTTT. It specifies CASSRGDGQPQHF.

The chain employs TRBV3-1 (or the pseudogene TRBV3-2) and TRBJ1-2, with D possibly matching TRBD1 (5 bases). Per germline, CDR1 LGHDT and CDR2 YNNKEL (reference sequence). The V end lost 0 bases, the J end lost 5 bases, and 22 bases lay between the germline ends. This CDR3 has 18 residues. This CDR3 reads CASSQDLVFAGGDYGYTF. CDR3 bases: TGTGCCAGCAGCCAAGATCTGGTCTTCGCCGGGGGGGATTATGGCTACACCTTC.

The rearrangement joins TRBV4-2 to TRBJ1-2, with TRBD1 identical over 7 bases. This CDR3 has 14 amino acids. V was clipped by 4 bases and J by 10 bases; unmatched bases: 12. Germline CDR1 reads LGHNA; CDR2 reads YNFKEQ. The CDR3 reads CASSPDREFLPYTF. The CDR3 region has the DNA TGTGCCAGCAGCCCTGACAGGGAGTTTCTCCCCTACACCTTC.

This clone appeared a single time. The chain is built from TRBV30 and TRBJ1-2; TRBD1 is a possible D gene (6 bases). The CDR3 has 17 amino acids. V was shortened by 8 bases and J by 6 bases, with 31 bases between the two germline ends. Germline V CDR1 and CDR2: GTSNPN, SVGIG (reference sequence). Here the CDR3 DNA reads TGTGCCACGTACCCCGGGACATTTACAAGAACAAACAATGGCTACACCTTC. It translates to CATYPGTFTRTNNGYTF.

The chain is built from TRBV30 and TRBJ1-1, with TRBD1 identical over 9 bases. The CDR3 totals 14 residues. The germline V gene encodes CDR1 GTSNPN and CDR2 SVGIG (reference sequence). CDR3 sequence: CAQTGGFADTEAFF. For the CDR3, the DNA is TGTGCTCAGACAGGGGGTTTCGCGGACACTGAAGCTTTCTTT.

The chain couples TRBV2 to TRBJ1-6, with 8 bases that match TRBD1. The V and J ends lost 6 bases and 10 bases, in that order; junction bases with no gene match: 11. This CDR3 region has 15 residues. The V gene's germline CDR1 is SNHLY and CDR2 FYNNEI. The CDR3 bases are TGTGCCAGCAGGCCGAGACAGGGGATGGGATCACCCCTCCACTTT. Residues: CASRPRQGMGSPLHF.

This clone was seen only once. CDR3 nucleotides: TGTGCCAGCAGCCAAAGCACGGGACAGAACTACTACGAGCAGTACTTC. This translates into CASSQSTGQNYYEQYF. This chain connects TRBV3-1 (or the pseudogene TRBV3-2) to TRBJ2-7, with 7 bases lining up with TRBD1. From germline, CDR1 is LGHDT and CDR2 YNNKEL (reference sequence). The CDR3 contains 16 residues. V trimming: 2 bases; J trimming: 3 bases; junction bases outside the gene matches: 10.

This rearrangement joins TRBV19 to TRBJ1-1; 10 bases match TRBD1. Germline V gene sequence: CDR1 LNHDA, CDR2 SQIVND (reference sequence). This CDR3 is built from 17 residues. Germline trimming cut 4 bases from V and 4 bases from J; bases unmatched to any gene: 12. The CDR3 DNA sequence: TGTGCCAGTAGTAATCGTGACAGGGGGCTTTACGGCACTGAAGCTTTCTTT. Amino acids: CASSNRDRGLYGTEAFF. Full variable domain (outside the CDR3, taken from reference TRBV19 and TRBJ1-1): DGGITQSPKYLFRKEGQNVTLSCEQNLNHDAMYWYRQDPGQGLRLIYYSQIVNDFQKGDIAEGYSVSREKKESFPLTVTSAQKNPTAFYLCASSNRDRGLYGTEAFFGQGTRLTVV.

This rearrangement joins TRBV4-3 to TRBJ2-3; TRBD2 matches 7 bases. Germline-derived CDR1 and CDR2 are LGHNA and YSLEER. V gave up 8 bases and J gave up 6 bases; unmatched junction bases: 17. This CDR3 has 16 residues. The CDR3: CASPREGAGEIDTQYF. CDR3 sequence (DNA): TGCGCCAGCCCCCGGGAAGGGGCGGGGGAGATTGATACGCAGTATTTT.

The chain uses TRBV5-5 and TRBJ1-2, with 9 bases matching TRBD1. Germline V gives CDR1 SGHKS, CDR2 YYEKEE (reference sequence). The CDR3 has 15 residues. The junction had 4 bases not matched to a gene; V was cut back by 3 bases and J by 1 base. CDR3 sequence (DNA): TGTGCCAGCAGCTGGGGACAGGGCGATAACTATGGCTACACCTTC. As protein: CASSWGQGDNYGYTF.

The chain is built from TRBV9 and TRBJ2-3, with TRBD2 as a possible D gene (5 bases). Germline loops: CDR1 SGDLS, CDR2 YYNGEE. With 1 base removed from V and 4 bases from J, the gap between germline ends came to 10 bases. This CDR3 spans 14 amino acids. The CDR3 spells CASSVQAEADTQYF. Written as DNA, the CDR3 is TGTGCCAGCAGCGTACAAGCGGAGGCAGATACGCAGTATTTT.

The V and J genes are TRBV5-1 and TRBJ2-7; TRBD1 matches 7 bases. The trim removed 0 bases at V and 2 bases at J, leaving 5 bases unmatched. The CDR3 runs to 15 residues. CDR1 and CDR2 (germline): SGHRS, YFSETQ. CDR3 coding DNA: TGCGCCAGCAGCTTGGAGTCTCAGGGGGCCTACGAGCAGTACTTC. It yields the protein CASSLESQGAYEQYF.

The DNA for the CDR3 is TGCGCCAGAGACCGGGACAGGGGTTCGTACGAGCAGTACTTC. It codes for CARDRDRGSYEQYF. V is TRBV10-1 and J is TRBJ2-7, with TRBD1 matching over 10 bases. Trimming cost V 9 bases and J 4 bases; bases outside gene matches: 9. The germline V gene encodes CDR1 WNHNN and CDR2 SYGVQD (reference sequence). The CDR3 length is 14 residues.

The chain combines TRBV3-1 (or the pseudogene TRBV3-2) with TRBJ2-2; D may be TRBD2 (6 bases). The CDR3 runs 15 residues. Germline loops: CDR1 LGHDT, CDR2 YNNKEL (reference sequence). The V end was cut by 4 bases, the J end by 4 bases, with 13 bases between. The CDR3 sequence: CASSLGTQGTGELFF. The CDR3 DNA reads TGTGCCAGCAGCCTCGGGACTCAGGGCACCGGGGAGCTGTTTTTT.

The sample holds one count of this clone. J is TRBJ1-5 and V is TRBV6-5; 7 positions match TRBD1. This CDR3 is built from 13 residues. V was clipped by 5 bases and J by 6 bases; unmatched bases: 4. The germline gives CDR1 MNHEY, CDR2 SVGAGI. CDR3 amino acids: CASSKGQTQPQHF. The CDR3 bases are TGTGCCAGCAGTAAGGGACAGACTCAGCCCCAGCATTTT.

The genes are TRBV5-8 and TRBJ2-2, with TRBD1 as a possible D gene (5 bases). Germline CDR1 is SGHTS and CDR2 is YDEGEE. This CDR3 has 13 amino acids. V was shortened by 4 bases and J by 6 bases, with 10 bases between the two germline ends. As DNA, the CDR3 is TGTGCCAGCAGCGACAGTTTTGCCGGGGAGCTGTTTTTT. It yields the protein CASSDSFAGELFF.

This clone was picked up one time. In nucleotides, the CDR3 is TGTGCCAGCAGGGGGACAGGCTTATTTGGCTACACCTTC. Protein: CASRGTGLFGYTF. The chain employs TRBV6-6 and TRBJ1-2; 8 bases are a match to TRBD1. CDR3 length: 13 residues. V trimming: 6 bases; J trimming: 7 bases; junction bases outside the gene matches: 7. CDR1 and CDR2 (germline): MNHNY, SVGAGI (reference sequence).

The V gene is TRBV19, the J gene TRBJ2-7; tentative D call: TRBD1 (5 bases). This CDR3 region has 13 residues. Trimming left V 3 bases short and J 2 bases short, with 8 bases between. The germline CDR1 and CDR2 sequences are LNHDA and SQIVND (reference sequence). CDR3 amino acids: CASSITGTYEQYF. CDR3 nucleotide sequence: TGTGCCAGTAGTATCACAGGTACCTACGAGCAGTACTTC.

J is TRBJ2-1 and V is TRBV30, with a weak D call TRBD2 (5 bases). Trimming pared 8 bases from V and 2 bases from J, leaving 10 bases between. Per germline, CDR1 GTSNPN and CDR2 SVGIG (reference sequence). The CDR3 is made up of 12 amino acids. The CDR3 nucleotides are TGTGCCGCCGCGGAGGCCTACAATGAGCAGTTCTTC. Translating gives CAAAEAYNEQFF.

The CDR3 DNA sequence: TGCGCCAGCAGCTTGAGCGCGGGGGTGGGAGAGACCCAGTACTTC. This translates into CASSLSAGVGETQYF. The chain carries TRBV5-1 and TRBJ2-5, with 7 bases aligning to TRBD2. Trimming took 1 base from V and 4 from J; bases not matched to a gene: 7. This CDR3 spans 15 amino acids. Germline V gives CDR1 SGHRS, CDR2 YFSETQ.

This clone appeared once. This chain links TRBV3-1 (or the pseudogene TRBV3-2) with TRBJ2-2, with 7 bases matching TRBD2. Germline CDR1 reads LGHDT; CDR2 reads YNNKEL (reference sequence). The V and J ends lost 5 bases and 4 bases, in that order; junction bases with no gene match: 7. The CDR3 sequence is 15 residues long. The CDR3 region has the DNA TGTGCCAGCAGCGGGCGCGGGGGACCCACCGGGGAGCTGTTTTTT. This encodes CASSGRGGPTGELFF.